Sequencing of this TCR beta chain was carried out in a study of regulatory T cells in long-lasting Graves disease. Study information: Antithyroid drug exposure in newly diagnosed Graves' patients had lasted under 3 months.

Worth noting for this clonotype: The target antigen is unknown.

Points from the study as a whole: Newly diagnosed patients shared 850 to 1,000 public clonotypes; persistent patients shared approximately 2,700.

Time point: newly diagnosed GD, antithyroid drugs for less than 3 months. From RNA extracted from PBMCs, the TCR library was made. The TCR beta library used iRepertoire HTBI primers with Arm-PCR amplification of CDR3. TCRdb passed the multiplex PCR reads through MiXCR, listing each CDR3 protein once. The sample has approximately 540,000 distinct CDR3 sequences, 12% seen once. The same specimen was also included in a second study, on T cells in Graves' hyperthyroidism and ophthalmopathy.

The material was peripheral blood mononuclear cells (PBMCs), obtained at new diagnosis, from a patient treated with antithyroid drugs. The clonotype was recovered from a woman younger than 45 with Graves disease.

As DNA, the CDR3 is TGTGCCACCAGTAACTCTAGCGGGAAGGAGGGCAATGAGCAGTTCTTC. Its protein is CATSNSSGKEGNEQFF. The gene calls are TRBV24-1 and TRBJ2-1, with TRBD2 identical over 9 bases. V gave up 6 bases and J gave up 6 bases; unmatched junction bases: 11. CDR1 is KGHDR and CDR2 is SFDVKD in the germline V gene. The length of the CDR3 is 16 residues.